Each of the 29 T cell receptor beta chains below was sequenced from the same sample in a study of blood T cell repertoires in COVID-19. The data were produced by immunoSEQ multiplex PCR, yet TCRdb's version contains in-frame clones alone and is incomplete. The sample yields just over 150,000 clones, more than 80% seen once. Sequenced: peripheral blood. The receptors were gathered from a middle-aged woman with acute or convalescent COVID-19.

The genes are TRBV19 and TRBJ1-5; no clear D. The CDR3 runs to 12 residues. Germline V gene lookup returns CDR1 LNHDA and CDR2 SQIVND (reference sequence). Trimming removed 3 bases from V and 5 bases from J, with 5 bases in between. As DNA, the CDR3 is TGTGCCAGTAGTATTTCGGATCAGCCCCAGCATTTT. Protein sequence: CASSISDQPQHF.

The V gene is TRBV2, the J gene TRBJ1-5, with 8 bases matching TRBD1. The CDR3 runs 16 residues. Unmatched junction bases numbered 12, after V lost 8 bases and J lost 3 bases. Germline CDR1 reads SNHLY; CDR2 reads FYNNEI. The CDR3 DNA reads as TGTGCCAGCCGTTTGACAGGGGTCCGGGTCAATCAGCCCCAGCATTTT. Translation gives CASRLTGVRVNQPQHF.

CDR3 sequence: CARDTGQKEETQYF. CDR3 DNA sequence: TGTGCTCGGGATACGGGACAAAAAGAAGAGACCCAGTACTTC. V is TRBV30 and J is TRBJ2-5, with D possibly matching TRBD1 (6 bases). The CDR3 has 14 amino acids. Germline CDR1 is GTSNPN and CDR2 is SVGIG (reference sequence).

CDR3 protein: CASSRPLAANTGELFF. The CDR3 DNA reads as TGTGCCAGCAGTAGGCCGCTAGCGGCGAACACCGGGGAGCTGTTTTTT. The V and J genes are TRBV2 and TRBJ2-2; 7 bases agree with TRBD2. CDR3 length equals 16 residues. CDR1 is SNHLY, CDR2 FYNNEI, per germline. V shed 5 bases, J shed 0 bases, and the junction held 6 bases outside the gene matches.

The V and J genes are TRBV19 and TRBJ1-2; D perhaps matches TRBD1 (6 bases). Germline CDR1 LNHDA, CDR2 SQIVND (reference sequence). V was trimmed by 7 bases and J by 4 bases, leaving 13 bases between them. There are 13 residues in the CDR3. CDR3 residues: CASTGQFTYGYTF. The CDR3 DNA reads TGTGCCAGTACCGGACAGTTCACCTATGGCTACACCTTC.

The chain recombines TRBV29-1 with TRBJ2-5; 7 bases line up with TRBD1. This CDR3 is 16 amino acids long. Germline assignment: CDR1 SQVTM and CDR2 ANQGSEA. The V and J ends lost 5 bases and 0 bases, in that order; junction bases with no gene match: 12. CDR3 residues: CSVNPTGVIDQETQYF. CDR3 in DNA: TGCAGCGTTAACCCTACAGGGGTAATTGACCAAGAGACCCAGTACTTC. Full variable domain (outside the CDR3, taken from reference TRBV29-1 and TRBJ2-5): SAVISQKPSRDICQRGTSLTIQCQVDSQVTMMFWYRQQPGQSLTLIATANQGSEATYESGFVIDKFPISRPNLTFSTLTVSNMSPEDSSIYLCSVNPTGVIDQETQYFGPGTRLLVL.

V and J are TRBV7-3 and TRBJ1-1, with D hard to call. In germline, CDR1 is SGHTA, CDR2 FQGTGA. The CDR3 covers 14 residues. V shed 2 bases and J shed 1 base, with 8 bases lying between them. CDR3 residues: CASSLGGTNTEAFF. In nucleotides, the CDR3 is TGTGCCAGCAGCTTAGGTGGCACGAACACTGAAGCTTTCTTT.

The CDR3 nucleotides are TGTGCCAGCAGCGTAGCTGGCACAACACGCACAGATACGCAGTATTTT. It yields the protein CASSVAGTTRTDTQYF. The rearrangement uses TRBV9 and TRBJ2-3; D remains ambiguous. Deletions cut 0 bases from V and 1 base from J, with 12 bases between. The CDR3 length is 16 residues. CDR1 SGDLS and CDR2 YYNGEE come from the germline V gene.

This rearrangement joins TRBV7-2 to TRBJ1-4; tentative D call: TRBD1 (5 bases). There are 16 residues in the CDR3. Looked up from germline, CDR1 is SGHTA and CDR2 is FQGNSA. Trimming stripped 5 bases from V and 5 bases from J, with 18 bases between. In nucleotides, the CDR3 is TGTGCCAGCAGCCCAGGGTTGAATTTGGGAAATGAAAAACTGTTTTTT. The encoded protein is CASSPGLNLGNEKLFF. Looking up the rest from reference TRBV7-2 and TRBJ1-4 gives the full variable domain: GAGVSQSPSNKVTEKGKDVELRCDPISGHTALYWYRQSLGQGLEFLIYFQGNSAPDKSGLPSDRFSAERTGGSVSTLTIQRTQQEDSAVYLCASSPGLNLGNEKLFFGSGTQLSVL.

This clone has only one observation. J is TRBJ1-1 and V is TRBV9; D possibly corresponds to TRBD1 (6 bases). This CDR3 region has 15 residues. Trimming removed 2 bases at V and 0 bases at J, with 11 bases between. Germline CDR1 reads SGDLS; CDR2 reads YYNGEE. The CDR3 loop reads CASSVLDSLNTEAFF. In DNA form, the CDR3 reads TGTGCCAGCAGCGTTCTGGACAGCCTGAACACTGAAGCTTTCTTT.

The chain has TRBV7-9 and TRBJ2-4; D might be TRBD2 (6 bases). V was trimmed by 4 bases and J by 1 base, leaving 17 bases between them. The germline CDR1 and CDR2 sequences are SEHNR and FQNEAQ (reference sequence). The CDR3 sequence is 17 residues long. CDR3 in DNA: TGTGCCAGCAGCTCGGAGGGGTTGGCTCTGGCCAAAAACATTCAGTACTTC. Amino acids: CASSSEGLALAKNIQYF.

The rearrangement joins TRBV3-1 (or the pseudogene TRBV3-2) to TRBJ2-2, with D possibly being TRBD1 (6 bases). Trimming removed 4 bases at V and 3 bases at J, with 12 bases between. The V gene's germline CDR1 is LGHDT and CDR2 YNNKEL (reference sequence). There are 15 residues in the CDR3. The CDR3: CASSPTGRDTGELFF. In nucleotides, the CDR3 is TGTGCCAGCAGCCCCACAGGGAGAGACACCGGGGAGCTGTTTTTT.

This clone has a single count. The J gene is TRBJ2-2, the V gene TRBV6-5, with D perhaps TRBD1 (6 bases). Per germline, CDR1 MNHEY and CDR2 SVGAGI. CDR3 length: 15 residues. Between the trimmed V and J ends, which lost 7 bases and 4 bases, there was a span of 16 bases. CDR3 loop: CASKRATGSTGELFF. DNA for the CDR3: TGTGCCAGCAAAAGAGCCACAGGGAGCACCGGGGAGCTGTTTTTT.

The gene calls are TRBV7-3 and TRBJ1-1, with D perhaps TRBD1 (5 bases). CDR1 SGHTA and CDR2 FQGTGA come from the germline V gene. Trimming left V 3 bases short and J 3 bases short, with 32 bases between. The CDR3 is 21 residues long. Written as DNA, the CDR3 is TGTGCCAGCAGCTTTCACCCAACCTTTACAGGTAGGGGCGAAAGTGACACTGAAGCTTTCTTT. It specifies CASSFHPTFTGRGESDTEAFF.

V is TRBV19 and J is TRBJ2-5; D gene uncertain. This CDR3 contains 14 residues. V lost 3 bases to trimming and J lost 0 bases, with 8 bases between them. Germline CDR1 and CDR2: LNHDA and SQIVND (reference sequence). The CDR3 DNA is TGTGCCAGTAGTATGTCCCACAACCAAGAGACCCAGTACTTC. Translating it yields CASSMSHNQETQYF.

V is TRBV11-2 and J is TRBJ2-7; 8 nucleotides agree with TRBD2. The length of the CDR3 is 16 residues. Germline CDR1 is SGHAT and CDR2 is FQNNGV. After removal of 7 bases from V and 9 bases from J, the junction contained 20 bases not matched to a gene. This chain's CDR3 is CASILGRGGLGVRQYF. The CDR3 region has the DNA TGTGCCAGCATCCTTGGACGGGGGGGACTAGGGGTCCGGCAGTACTTC. Combining the CDR3 with reference TRBV11-2 and TRBJ2-7 gives the whole variable domain EAGVAQSPRYKIIEKRQSVAFWCNPISGHATLYWYQQILGQGPKLLIQFQNNGVVDDSQLPKDRFSAERLKGVDSTLKIQPAKLEDSAVYLCASILGRGGLGVRQYFGPGTRLTVT.

This rearrangement joins TRBV7-3 to TRBJ1-1, with 7 nucleotides matching TRBD1. Losses at the gene ends were 5 bases for V and 0 bases for J; bases not matched to a gene: 3. This CDR3 is 14 amino acids long. Germline CDR1 and CDR2: SGHTA and FQGTGA. The CDR3, as DNA: TGTGCCAGCAGCCGACAGGGAGTGAACACTGAAGCTTTCTTT. Translation: CASSRQGVNTEAFF. Looking up the rest from reference TRBV7-3 and TRBJ1-1 gives the full variable domain: GAGVSQTPSNKVTEKGKYVELRCDPISGHTALYWYRQSLGQGPEFLIYFQGTGAADDSGLPNDRFFAVRPEGSVSTLKIQRTERGDSAVYLCASSRQGVNTEAFFGQGTRLTVV.

This clone was counted a single time. Germline is not matched at one junction end, which may reflect a read error. V usage is TRBV7-9 and J usage is TRBJ1-1; no firm D call. This CDR3 has 15 amino acids. CDR1 is SEHNR and CDR2 is FQNEAQ in the germline V gene (reference sequence). CDR3 in amino acids: CATSLIARVNTEAFF. The CDR3 DNA reads TGTGCCACCAGCTTAATAGCCCGCGTGAACACTGAAGCTTTCTTT.

This chain connects TRBV9 to TRBJ2-7, with TRBD2 matching 8 bases. CDR3 length: 15 amino acids. V shed 0 bases, J shed 4 bases, and the junction held 6 bases outside the gene matches. Germline V gene data show CDR1 as SGDLS and CDR2 as YYNGEE. CDR3 sequence (DNA): TGTGCCAGCAGCGTAGGCGGGGGGCGTCAATACGAGCAGTACTTC. Translated: CASSVGGGRQYEQYF.

The chain has TRBV7-2 and TRBJ2-1; tentatively, D is TRBD2 (6 bases). CDR1 SGHTA and CDR2 FQGNSA come from the germline V gene. The CDR3 covers 16 residues. V dropped 2 bases and J dropped 7 bases, with 18 bases sitting between them. CDR3 nucleotide sequence: TGTGCCAGCAGCTTATCCTCGCGGGGCCTGTGGAATGAGCAGTTCTTC. It specifies CASSLSSRGLWNEQFF.

The V gene is TRBV6-5, the J gene TRBJ1-2; D remains unclear. Germline V gives CDR1 MNHEY, CDR2 SVGAGI. V shed 7 bases and J shed 0 bases, with 9 bases lying between them. The CDR3 loop spans 13 amino acids. In DNA form, the CDR3 reads TGTGCCAGCACTAGTTCTGCTAACTATGGCTACACCTTC. Its protein product is CASTSSANYGYTF.

The rearrangement links TRBV19 to TRBJ2-4, with D possibly matching TRBD1 (5 bases). There are 16 residues in the CDR3. CDR1 is LNHDA, CDR2 SQIVND, per germline (reference sequence). Between the trimmed V and J ends, which lost 9 bases and 0 bases, there was a span of 18 bases. The CDR3 loop is CARGIRQSLAKNIQYF. The CDR3 DNA reads TGTGCCAGGGGAATTCGACAGAGCCTAGCCAAAAACATTCAGTACTTC. Filled out from reference TRBV19 and TRBJ2-4, the complete variable domain reads DGGITQSPKYLFRKEGQNVTLSCEQNLNHDAMYWYRQDPGQGLRLIYYSQIVNDFQKGDIAEGYSVSREKKESFPLTVTSAQKNPTAFYLCARGIRQSLAKNIQYFGAGTRLSVL.

The chain uses TRBV6-5 and TRBJ1-4; possibly TRBD1 for D (5 bases). CDR3 size: 14 residues. The V gene's germline CDR1 is MNHEY and CDR2 SVGAGI. Trimming shortened V by 4 bases and J by 5 bases, and 11 bases separated the two germline ends. In nucleotides, the CDR3 is TGTGCCAGCAGTTTATTACAGGCGAATGAAAAACTGTTTTTT. This codes for CASSLLQANEKLFF.

J is TRBJ1-1 and V is TRBV5-6, with TRBD1 matching over 8 bases. The CDR3 extends over 14 amino acids. Trimming at V came to 0 bases and at J to 5 bases, leaving 3 bases not matched to a gene. Germline lookup yields CDR1 SGHDT and CDR2 YYEEEE. The CDR3 sequence is CASSLGQGATEAFF. CDR3 DNA: TGTGCCAGCAGCTTGGGTCAGGGGGCTACTGAAGCTTTCTTT.

V gene TRBV7-9 combines with J gene TRBJ2-5; 11 bases fit TRBD1. The CDR3 covers 15 residues. The germline gives CDR1 SEHNR, CDR2 FQNEAQ (reference sequence). V lost 6 bases and J lost 7; bases outside the gene matches: 10. The CDR3: CASSPPGQGVSTQYF. The CDR3, as DNA: TGTGCCAGCAGTCCCCCGGGACAGGGGGTGTCGACCCAGTACTTC.

This clone has just one count. This sequence joins TRBV27 and TRBJ2-1, with 8 positions matching TRBD2. This CDR3 has 16 amino acids. Germline V gene sequence: CDR1 MNHEY, CDR2 SMNVEV (reference sequence). V lost 2 bases and J lost 6; bases outside the gene matches: 9. CDR3 in DNA: TGTGCCAGCAGTTTAAATCCCCTCACTAGCGGCAATGAGCAGTTCTTC. It specifies CASSLNPLTSGNEQFF.

The V call is TRBV11-1, the J call TRBJ2-5; D perhaps matches TRBD2 (5 bases). V was shortened by 2 bases and J by 5 bases, with 12 bases between the two germline ends. Germline V gives CDR1 SGHAT, CDR2 FQDESV (reference sequence). CDR3 size: 14 residues. The CDR3 reads CASSLPGFWETQYF. In nucleotides, the CDR3 is TGTGCCAGCAGCTTACCGGGGTTCTGGGAGACCCAGTACTTC.

The chain uses TRBV19 and TRBJ1-1; the match to TRBD1 covers 7 bases. The germline V gene has CDR1 LNHDA and CDR2 SQIVND (reference sequence). This CDR3 spans 14 amino acids. J gave up 4 bases and V 4 bases, and 6 bases lay outside the gene matches. CDR3 coding DNA: TGTGCCAGTAGTACATTAACAGGGGTCACTGAAGCTTTCTTT. This encodes CASSTLTGVTEAFF. The entire variable domain, with the rest obtained from reference TRBV19 and TRBJ1-1, is as follows: DGGITQSPKYLFRKEGQNVTLSCEQNLNHDAMYWYRQDPGQGLRLIYYSQIVNDFQKGDIAEGYSVSREKKESFPLTVTSAQKNPTAFYLCASSTLTGVTEAFFGQGTRLTVV.

V is TRBV18 and J is TRBJ2-2; possible D gene TRBD1, 6 bases. The CDR3 covers 13 residues. The germline V gene has CDR1 KGHSH and CDR2 LQKENI. V shed 5 bases and J shed 6 bases, with 10 bases lying between them. CDR3 sequence: CASSTGQSGELFF. CDR3 sequence (DNA): TGTGCCAGCTCAACAGGGCAATCCGGGGAGCTGTTTTTT.